This is a list of T cell receptor beta chains from one sample in a study of T-cell reconstitution after alpha-beta-depleted transplantation in children. TCRdb independently ran MiXCR on the PCR reads; one entry per CDR3 protein. The table lists about 980,000 distinct CDR3 sequences, roughly 29% of them singletons. Sequencing was performed on PBMCs, mostly from graft donor cells, taken 360 days after TCRalphabeta/CD19-depleted stem cell transplant. These TCRs come from a boy under two years old who had a stem cell transplant for SCID, so the T cells may come from the graft donor. CDR3s include the opening cysteine and the closing phenylalanine or tryptophan. A D gene is named only where the DNA matches it firmly. Some rows mark clone size as missing; the rest say once, few, many or name a class of expanded clone.

d_call,j_call,v_call,clone_size,cdr3_nt,cdr3_aa
NA,TRBJ2-7,TRBV6-1,NA,TGTGCCAGCAGCGCCCTGGGTCTGGCGGGCCCAACCTACGAGCAGTACTTC,CASSALGLAGPTYEQYF
TRBD1,TRBJ2-5,TRBV7-8,few,TGTGCCAGCAAACAGGACAGGGGGCTCTCTGAAGAAACCCAGTACTTC,CASKQDRGLSEETQYF
NA,TRBJ1-2,TRBV29-1,many,TGCAGCGTGGAGGCAGGGAACGGCTACACCTTC,CSVEAGNGYTF
TRBD1,TRBJ2-1,TRBV5-1,NA,TGCGCCAGCAAGACAGGGGTTTACAATGAGCAGTTCTTC,CASKTGVYNEQFF
NA,TRBJ2-7,TRBV5-1,many,TGCGCCAGCAGCTTGGGCGCAGGGCCCTCCTACGAGCAGTACTTC,CASSLGAGPSYEQYF
TRBD1,TRBJ2-1,TRBV6-2/TRBV6-3,NA,TGTGCCAGCAGCGGGACAGACTTCTACAATGAGCAGTTCTTC,CASSGTDFYNEQFF
TRBD2,TRBJ2-1,TRBV5-1,NA,TGCGCCAGCAGCTTACTAGCGGGGGGCTGGGATGAGCAGTTCTTC,CASSLLAGGWDEQFF
NA,TRBJ2-7,TRBV12-3/TRBV12-4,NA,TGTGCCAGCAGTTTAACAGGGTTACGTCGGGAGCGGTACTTC,CASSLTGLRRERYF
NA,TRBJ1-1,TRBV20-1,few,TGCAGTGCTAGGGTTGGGATCACTGAAGCTTTCTTT,CSARVGITEAFF
TRBD2,TRBJ2-5,TRBV20-1,NA,TGCAGTGCTACGAACCCGACTAGCGGGGTGCAAGAGACCCAGTACTTC,CSATNPTSGVQETQYF
NA,TRBJ1-1,TRBV29-1,NA,TGCAGCGTTGGGTTGGACACTGAAGCTTTCTTT,CSVGLDTEAFF
NA,TRBJ2-3,TRBV9,few,TGTGCCAGCAGCGCGACAAACCCCCACACAGATACGCAGTATTTT,CASSATNPHTDTQYF
NA,TRBJ2-2,TRBV2,few,TGTGCCAGCAGTGGCAGGATACTCACCGGGGAGCTGTTTTTT,CASSGRILTGELFF
NA,TRBJ2-7,TRBV6-5,few,TGTGCCAGCAGTTACGGGGGTTCCACCTACGAGCAGTACTTC,CASSYGGSTYEQYF
TRBD1,TRBJ1-5,TRBV11-2,NA,TGTGCCAGCAGCTCGACAGGGGAGGGGCCCCAGCATTTT,CASSSTGEGPQHF
NA,TRBJ1-4,TRBV30,NA,TGTGCCTGGGACGGATCAAGTATTAGAACTAATGAAAAACTGTTTTTT,CAWDGSSIRTNEKLFF
TRBD1,TRBJ2-7,TRBV5-1,many,TGCGCCAGCAGCGTCCGGGACAGATACTACGAGCAGTACTTC,CASSVRDRYYEQYF
TRBD2,TRBJ2-5,TRBV2,many,TGTGCCAGCACAGGACTAGCGGGGTTCCAAGAGACCCAGTACTTC,CASTGLAGFQETQYF
TRBD2,TRBJ2-3,TRBV2,NA,TGTGCCACCGCGACCGGGACTAGCCCCCTTTACACAGATACGCAGTATTTT,CATATGTSPLYTDTQYF
TRBD2,TRBJ2-2,TRBV20-1,few,TGCAGTCTAGCGGGGAGGAACACCGGGGAGCTGTTTTTT,CSLAGRNTGELFF